The TCR beta chain under discussion was sequenced for a study of technical replicates of blood from a handful of donors. CDR3 length: 16 amino acids. V trimming: 5 bases; J trimming: 9 bases; junction bases outside the gene matches: 15. The germline CDR1 and CDR2 sequences are SGHRS and YFSETQ. TCRdb keeps only in-frame clones here, not all; method: immunoSEQ multiplex PCR. The sample yields 80,000 or so clones, 90% to 98% seen once. The sample taken for sequencing was T cells isolated from PBMCs. This TCR derives from a human donor in good health. The V gene is TRBV5-1, the J gene TRBJ2-1, with 9 nucleotides matching TRBD1. The chain's CDR3 is CASRLSGTGLGSEQFF. The CDR3 DNA reads as TGCGCCAGCAGGCTTTCCGGGACAGGGTTAGGAAGTGAGCAGTTCTTC.